The 16 T cell receptor beta chains listed next were all sequenced from one sample in a study of T cell changes during pregnancy in multiple sclerosis. Only in-frame clones appear in the TCRdb table, and some are missing; sequencing was by immunoSEQ multiplex PCR. The sample has about 60,000 clones, roughly 93% seen once. The specimen comprised peripheral blood, sampled in the second trimester of pregnancy. Receptors were obtained from a female donor with multiple sclerosis, enrolled in a pregnancy study.

The chain carries TRBV30 and TRBJ2-7; D is perhaps TRBD1 (6 bases). This CDR3 has 14 amino acids. Trimming stripped 3 bases from V and 3 bases from J, with 15 bases between. Germline CDR1 GTSNPN, CDR2 SVGIG (reference sequence). CDR3 in amino acids: CAWSHRVPIYEQYF. CDR3 bases: TGTGCCTGGAGCCACAGGGTCCCAATCTACGAGCAGTACTTC.

This clone turned up a few times. V and J are TRBV6-1 and TRBJ2-7, with D maybe TRBD1 (6 bases). Deletions cut 1 base from V and 6 bases from J, with 13 bases between. CDR1 is MNHNS and CDR2 is SASEGT in the germline V gene. The CDR3 consists of 14 residues. The CDR3 bases are TGTGCCAGCAGTGAAGGGCAGGGGCCGATCGAGCAGTACTTC. It codes for CASSEGQGPIEQYF.

The chain has TRBV7-6 and TRBJ2-1; TRBD1 matches 8 bases. In germline, CDR1 is SGHVS, CDR2 FNYEAQ. V lost 9 bases and J lost 6; bases outside the gene matches: 7. The CDR3 spans 13 residues. The CDR3 region is CASLQGASNEQFF. The CDR3 bases are TGTGCCAGTCTCCAGGGGGCCTCCAATGAGCAGTTCTTC.

The chain employs TRBV5-4 and TRBJ2-1; 8 bases are a match to TRBD2. Germline V gene data show CDR1 as SGHNT and CDR2 as YYREEE (reference sequence). This CDR3 is 14 amino acids long. Trimming removed 4 bases from V and 10 bases from J; junction bases left unmatched: 10. Here the CDR3 reads CASSLLGGGPEQFF. The CDR3 DNA follows: TGTGCCAGCAGCCTTCTTGGCGGGGGGCCCGAGCAGTTCTTC.

The chain joins TRBV4-3 to TRBJ1-2, with D possibly being TRBD1 (6 bases). The length of the CDR3 is 16 residues. V lost 1 base to trimming and J lost 4 bases, with 16 bases between them. Germline CDR1 LGHNA, CDR2 YSLEER. CDR3 sequence: CASSQGAAGGPYGYTF. The DNA for the CDR3 is TGCGCCAGCAGCCAAGGGGCAGCGGGGGGGCCCTATGGCTACACCTTC.

V is TRBV5-6 and J is TRBJ1-2, with 7 bases fitting TRBD1. J gave up 1 base and V 0 bases, and 9 bases lay outside the gene matches. Looked up from germline, CDR1 is SGHDT and CDR2 is YYEEEE. This CDR3 is 17 amino acids long. CDR3 in DNA: TGTGCCAGCAGCTTGGGGACGGGACAGTCGGTTAACTATGGCTACACCTTC. Translated: CASSLGTGQSVNYGYTF.

The gene calls are TRBV2 and TRBJ2-6, with 7 bases lining up with TRBD1. Germline values: CDR1 SNHLY, CDR2 FYNNEI. CDR3 length: 19 amino acids. V was pared by 7 bases and J by 0 bases, with 15 bases of the junction left unmatched. Here the CDR3 DNA reads TGTGCCAGCACAGGCCTCCGGGACAGTGACTTCTCTGGGGCCAACGTCCTGACTTTC. It translates to CASTGLRDSDFSGANVLTF.

The V call is TRBV6-6, the J call TRBJ1-1; 7 nucleotides line up with TRBD1. CDR1 and CDR2 from the germline V gene are MNHNY and SVGAGI (reference sequence). V lost 0 bases and J lost 7; bases outside the gene matches: 8. CDR3 length equals 15 residues. In DNA, the CDR3 is TGTGCCAGCAGTTACTCGATGTGGGGGGACAGTGAAGCTTTCTTT. Protein product: CASSYSMWGDSEAFF.

This chain uses TRBV12-2 with TRBJ2-7; TRBD1 is the table's D call and was not checked against the DNA. TRBV12-2 is assigned pseudogene status. The CDR3 has 15 amino acids. The CDR3 DNA is TGTGCAAGTCGCCACGACAGGGGATTATCCTACGAGCAGTACTTC. It translates to CASRHDRGLSYEQYF.

The chain has TRBV2 and TRBJ1-2; D is possibly TRBD1 (6 bases). Trimming took 1 base from V and 7 from J, leaving 7 bases between them. CDR3 length: 12 residues. The V gene's germline CDR1 is SNHLY and CDR2 FYNNEI. CDR3 loop: CASSEDRVGYTF. CDR3 bases: TGTGCCAGCAGTGAAGACAGGGTTGGCTACACCTTC.

V and J are TRBV20-1 and TRBJ2-4, with D maybe TRBD1 (6 bases). Trimming cost V 7 bases and J 6 bases, with 10 bases left between them. CDR1 and CDR2 (germline): DFQATT, SNEGSKA (reference sequence). The CDR3 loop spans 11 amino acids. The CDR3 coding sequence is TGCAGTGGGGGGCGGGTAAACATTCAGTACTTC. This codes for CSGGRVNIQYF.

V gene TRBV11-3 combines with J gene TRBJ1-6; unclear D gene. Germline V gene lookup returns CDR1 SGHNT and CDR2 YENEEA. This CDR3 is built from 14 residues. Deletions cut 2 bases from V and 6 bases from J, with 8 bases between. The CDR3 protein is CASSLRGGNSPLHF. The CDR3 bases are TGTGCCAGCAGCTTACGGGGAGGTAATTCACCCCTCCACTTT.

The CDR3 coding sequence is TGTGCCAGCAGCCCAGGGACTAGCGGTTACAATGAGCAGTTCTTC. Its protein is CASSPGTSGYNEQFF. The V and J genes are TRBV7-6 and TRBJ2-1, with 11 bases lining up with TRBD2. Per the germline V gene, CDR1 is SGHVS and CDR2 is FNYEAQ. V lost 5 bases to trimming and J lost 4 bases; unmatched junction nucleotides: 4. This CDR3 contains 15 residues.

The CDR3, as DNA: TGTGCCAGCAGCTTGGGACAGGGGAACACCGGGGAGCTGTTTTTT. It yields the protein CASSLGQGNTGELFF. The chain links TRBV5-8 to TRBJ2-2, with 7 bases fitting TRBD1. There are 15 residues in the CDR3. Germline loops: CDR1 SGHTS, CDR2 YDEGEE. Trimming at V came to 0 bases and at J to 1 base, leaving 0 bases not matched to a gene. Using reference TRBV5-8 and TRBJ2-2 for the parts outside the CDR3, the full variable domain is EAGVTQSPTHLIKTRGQQATLRCSPISGHTSVYWYQQALGLGLQFLLWYDEGEERNRGNFPPRFSGRQFPNYSSELNVNALELEDSALYLCASSLGQGNTGELFFGEGSRLTVL.

The V gene is TRBV10-3, the J gene TRBJ2-3; the D gene is possibly TRBD1 (6 bases). V was trimmed by 6 bases and J by 5 bases, leaving 9 bases between them. CDR1 ENHRY and CDR2 SYGVKD come from the germline V gene. The CDR3 totals 12 residues. CDR3 in amino acids: CAIRQTGDTQYF. DNA of the CDR3: TGTGCCATCAGGCAGACAGGAGATACGCAGTATTTT.

The rearrangement joins TRBV2 to TRBJ2-7, with D possibly being TRBD1 (5 bases). Trimming stripped 1 base from V and 4 bases from J, with 14 bases between. The CDR3 runs to 15 residues. The germline V gene has CDR1 SNHLY and CDR2 FYNNEI. The CDR3, as DNA: TGTGCCAGCAGTGAAGAGCAGGGCACCCGTTACGAGCAGTACTTC. Its protein is CASSEEQGTRYEQYF.